This T cell receptor beta chain derives from a study of molecular identifiers for immune sequencing clone quantification. Study background: Replicates split RNA from around 18,000 or 91,000 naive CD8 cells five ways, and the researchers sequenced four portions. Study-wide points: Clones above 20 RNA copies contained over 98% of effector molecules but under 1% of naive ones. Jurkat TCR RNA spiked in from one cell (amid one million naive cells) was reportedly detectable. Clone sizes could be underestimated for highly expanded clones when identical TCR molecules share a barcode.

With regard to this clonotype: The antigen is not known.

V shed 5 bases and J shed 5 bases, with 14 bases lying between them. The CDR3 contains 13 residues. Germline V gene sequence: CDR1 DFQATT, CDR2 SNEGSKA (reference sequence). Via MiXCR, TCRdb re-called the PCR reads, giving one row per CDR3 protein. The sample lists about 510,000 distinct CDR3 sequences, over 20% occurring once. This TCR came from a human donor in good health. Some libraries in this study had Jurkat cell RNA spiked in. The rearrangement joins TRBV20-1 to TRBJ2-3; D may be TRBD2 (5 bases). Sequencing used naive CD8+ T cells from blood, with Jurkat cell RNA spiked in. The sample's subset: FACS-sorted CD8+CD4-CCR7+CD45RA+ naive T cells. Here the CDR3 DNA reads TGCAGTGCTCCTCATCCGGACTTAGATACGCAGTATTTT. Translating it yields CSAPHPDLDTQYF.